The 28 T cell receptor beta chains in this list originate from one sample, sequenced in a study of cytomegalovirus exposure and HLA in healthy donors. Vbeta (60) and Jbeta (13) primers were used in the PCR. Assay used: immunoSEQ multiplex PCR; TCRdb lists only in-frame clones, some missing. The table shows 100,000 to 150,000 clones, with approximately 15% occurring only once. The sample was PBMCs. The source of these receptors is a woman younger than 35 in good health and CMV-seronegative.

In its sample, this clone was seen a few times. V is TRBV2 and J is TRBJ2-7, with 8 bases identical to TRBD1. The length of the CDR3 is 16 residues. Germline-derived CDR1 and CDR2 are SNHLY and FYNNEI. V was clipped by 9 bases and J by 5 bases; unmatched bases: 18. In DNA, the CDR3 is TGTGCCAGTAAAATCGCGACAGGGGCCGTGAGTCACGAGCAGTACTTC. It translates to CASKIATGAVSHEQYF.

This chain connects TRBV7-2 to TRBJ1-2, with 9 bases that match TRBD1. The V gene end was trimmed by 7 bases and the J gene end by 2 bases; junction bases not matched to a gene: 5. The germline V gene encodes CDR1 SGHTA and CDR2 FQGNSA. The CDR3 loop spans 14 amino acids. The DNA for the CDR3 is TGTGCCAGCACCCGGGACAGGGCGAACTATGGCTACACCTTC. It specifies CASTRDRANYGYTF.

The chain has TRBV6-5 and TRBJ1-6; D is unclear. Per germline, CDR1 MNHEY and CDR2 SVGAGI. The V gene lost 6 bases and the J gene lost 8 bases, with 17 bases spanning the gap. The CDR3 covers 15 residues. CDR3 sequence reads: CASSRILFSDSPLHF. CDR3 bases: TGTGCCAGCAGCCGCATTCTGTTTTCGGATTCACCCCTCCACTTT.

The chain carries TRBV28 and TRBJ1-1, with 8 bases matching TRBD1. Germline-derived CDR1 and CDR2 are MDHEN and SYDVKM. Trimming removed 3 bases from V and 7 bases from J; junction bases left unmatched: 7. The CDR3 contains 14 residues. The CDR3 protein is CASSFRRGRYEAFF. CDR3 DNA: TGTGCCAGCAGTTTTCGCAGGGGGCGTTATGAAGCTTTCTTT.

This clone has a handful of counts. This chain links TRBV5-1 with TRBJ1-1, with D possibly matching TRBD1 (5 bases). The germline V gene encodes CDR1 SGHRS and CDR2 YFSETQ. Trimming removed 0 bases from V and 3 bases from J, with 12 bases in between. CDR3 length: 15 residues. CDR3 protein: CASSLASRVDTEAFF. DNA for the CDR3: TGCGCCAGCAGCTTGGCTTCCAGGGTCGACACTGAAGCTTTCTTT.

This clone was seen a handful of times. The CDR3 DNA reads as TGTGCCAGCAGCTTAAAGGGGGAATTCACTGAAGCTTTCTTT. It is translated as CASSLKGEFTEAFF. The chain joins TRBV7-9 to TRBJ1-1; D may be TRBD1 (6 bases). The germline CDR1 and CDR2 sequences are SEHNR and FQNEAQ (reference sequence). The CDR3 contains 14 residues. V was shortened by 2 bases and J by 4 bases, with 11 bases between the two germline ends.

This clone showed up just a few times. The V and J genes are TRBV11-2 and TRBJ1-2; D may be TRBD1 (6 bases). The CDR3 extends over 14 amino acids. Germline V gene sequence: CDR1 SGHAT, CDR2 FQNNGV. V gave up 5 bases and J gave up 6 bases, with 16 bases separating them. The CDR3 DNA is TGTGCCAGCAGCCCGAGAGGACAGAGTCATGGCTACACCTTC. Its translation: CASSPRGQSHGYTF.

The chain couples TRBV2 to TRBJ2-7, with 13 bases that match TRBD2. The CDR3 contains 15 residues. V lost 6 bases to trimming and J lost 4 bases; unmatched junction nucleotides: 6. Germline V gene data show CDR1 as SNHLY and CDR2 as FYNNEI. CDR3 DNA: TGTGCCAGCAGGGTCGGGACTAGCGGGATATACGAGCAGTACTTC. Residues: CASRVGTSGIYEQYF.

V is TRBV5-1 and J is TRBJ2-7, with D tentatively TRBD2 (5 bases). The V and J ends lost 3 bases and 3 bases respectively, with 10 bases between them. The germline gives CDR1 SGHRS, CDR2 YFSETQ. The CDR3 length is 13 residues. The CDR3 DNA follows: TGCGCCAGCAGCTCGGACGGGATCTACGAGCAGTACTTC. Translated, it gives CASSSDGIYEQYF.

This clone turned up a few times. The chain uses TRBV7-6 and TRBJ1-3; 9 bases align to TRBD1. The CDR3 loop spans 17 amino acids. Unmatched junction bases numbered 3, after V lost 0 bases and J lost 0 bases. CDR1 and CDR2 (germline): SGHVS, FNYEAQ. The CDR3 DNA follows: TGTGCCAGCAGCTTAGCTCGGACAGGGGCCTCTGGAAACACCATATATTTT. Translation: CASSLARTGASGNTIYF.

This clone was observed a handful of times. The J gene is TRBJ2-5, the V gene TRBV5-1, with no clear D. Deletions cut 0 bases from V and 3 bases from J, with 9 bases between. CDR3 length: 14 residues. Germline values: CDR1 SGHRS, CDR2 YFSETQ. The CDR3: CASSLGGVEETQYF. The CDR3 nucleotides are TGCGCCAGCAGCTTGGGAGGAGTAGAAGAGACCCAGTACTTC.

The chain couples TRBV6-5 to TRBJ2-5; TRBD2 matches 8 bases. V gave up 8 bases and J gave up 4 bases; unmatched junction bases: 3. This CDR3 comprises 12 residues. Germline V gene lookup returns CDR1 MNHEY and CDR2 SVGAGI. As DNA, the CDR3 is TGTGCCAGCGCGGGGGGCGGAGAGACCCAGTACTTC. Its protein product is CASAGGGETQYF.

This chain links TRBV19 with TRBJ1-5; 7 positions match TRBD1. The length of the CDR3 is 17 residues. Losses at the gene ends were 8 bases for V and 5 bases for J; bases not matched to a gene: 18. The germline gives CDR1 LNHDA, CDR2 SQIVND (reference sequence). CDR3 sequence (DNA): TGTGCCAGTGATTATGGAAAGGGGGCAGGGAGCTATCAGCCCCAGCATTTT. Translated: CASDYGKGAGSYQPQHF.

This clone was seen only a few times. The rearrangement uses TRBV5-4 and TRBJ2-7; a weak D match, TRBD2 (6 bases). This CDR3 region has 15 residues. From germline, CDR1 is SGHNT and CDR2 YYREEE (reference sequence). V gave up 1 base and J gave up 5 bases, with 16 bases separating them. The CDR3 sequence: CASSLMTGVRNEQYF. The CDR3 DNA follows: TGTGCCAGCAGCTTGATGACGGGAGTCAGAAACGAGCAGTACTTC. Full variable domain (missing parts from reference TRBV5-4 and TRBJ2-7): ETGVTQSPTHLIKTRGQQVTLRCSSQSGHNTVSWYQQALGQGPQFIFQYYREEENGRGNFPPRFSGLQFPNYSSELNVNALELDDSALYLCASSLMTGVRNEQYFGPGTRLTVT.

This sequence joins TRBV5-1 and TRBJ2-7; D is possibly TRBD1 (6 bases). The germline gives CDR1 SGHRS, CDR2 YFSETQ. V lost 5 bases and J 3 bases, leaving 15 bases between the germline ends. The CDR3 covers 14 residues. The CDR3 DNA is TGCGCCAGCAGAACTCTCGGGACAAGCTACGAGCAGTACTTC. The encoded protein is CASRTLGTSYEQYF.

This clone was found a few times. The chain combines TRBV9 with TRBJ1-2; the D gene is possibly TRBD1 (6 bases). Germline values: CDR1 SGDLS, CDR2 YYNGEE. This CDR3 has 14 amino acids. V was pared by 4 bases and J by 1 base, with 11 bases between. The DNA for the CDR3 is TGTGCCAGCAGCCCTACGGACAGTAACTATGGCTACACCTTC. Translation: CASSPTDSNYGYTF.

The chain has TRBV4-1 and TRBJ1-1, with 9 nucleotides matching TRBD1. This CDR3 comprises 12 residues. The germline V gene has CDR1 MGHRA and CDR2 YSYEKL. Unmatched junction bases numbered 2, after V lost 5 bases and J lost 7 bases. CDR3 nucleotide sequence: TGCGCCAGCAGCACAGGGGGCGGTGAAGCTTTCTTT. Its translation is CASSTGGGEAFF.

The CDR3 region is CASRITRGGQDEQFF. CDR3 nucleotides: TGTGCCAGCAGGATAACGCGGGGGGGCCAGGATGAGCAGTTCTTC. The rearrangement joins TRBV2 to TRBJ2-1, with TRBD2 matching over 9 bases. The CDR3 is made up of 15 amino acids. Trimming took 6 bases from V and 8 from J; bases not matched to a gene: 11. Germline V gene lookup returns CDR1 SNHLY and CDR2 FYNNEI. The full variable domain, in which reference TRBV2 and TRBJ2-1 provide the parts outside the CDR3, is EPEVTQTPSHQVTQMGQEVILRCVPISNHLYFYWYRQILGQKVEFLVSFYNNEISEKSEIFDDQFSVERPDGSNFTLKIRSTKLEDSAMYFCASRITRGGQDEQFFGPGTRLTVL.

The CDR3 is CAWVGGYGNGYTF. The CDR3, as DNA: TGTGCCTGGGTCGGGGGGTACGGGAATGGCTACACCTTC. This chain links TRBV30 with TRBJ1-2; D is perhaps TRBD1 (5 bases). The CDR3 has 13 amino acids. CDR1 GTSNPN and CDR2 SVGIG come from the germline V gene (reference sequence). V was trimmed by 5 bases and J by 6 bases, leaving 16 bases between them.

The J gene is TRBJ2-1, the V gene TRBV23-1; 7 bases align to TRBD2. TRBV23-1 is sorted into the ORF group, with uncertain function. The CDR3 covers 15 residues. Unmatched junction bases numbered 11, after V lost 6 bases and J lost 6 bases. This chain's CDR3 is CASSGRCLAVNEQFF. In DNA form, the CDR3 reads TGCGCCAGCAGCGGGAGGTGTCTAGCGGTCAATGAGCAGTTCTTC.

This clone has a handful of counts. This sequence joins TRBV30 and TRBJ1-2; D not resolved. With 1 base removed from V and 7 bases from J, the gap between germline ends came to 7 bases. Germline-derived CDR1 and CDR2 are GTSNPN and SVGIG (reference sequence). The CDR3 totals 11 residues. The CDR3 DNA sequence: TGTGCCTGGAGTGCCCAGTCTGGCTACACCTTC. It translates to CAWSAQSGYTF.

This clone occurred a few times. The CDR3 nucleotides read TGTGCCAGCAGCTTTCGGACTAGTCTAGGGGATGAGCAGTTCTTC. The encoded protein is CASSFRTSLGDEQFF. The chain employs TRBV13 and TRBJ2-1, with 7 bases that match TRBD2. Per the germline V gene, CDR1 is PRHDT and CDR2 is FYEKMQ (reference sequence). CDR3 length: 15 residues. Trimming removed 3 bases from V and 8 bases from J; junction bases left unmatched: 10.

A remark on this clone: A read error may produce the germline difference seen at one junction end. This sample includes further DNA sequences coding for the same CDR3. The genes are TRBV30 and TRBJ1-1, with D possibly TRBD1 on 5 matching bases. The length of the CDR3 is 14 residues. Germline CDR1 reads GTSNPN; CDR2 reads SVGIG (reference sequence). The CDR3 protein is CAWSLAGMGTEAFF. CDR3 in DNA: TGTGCTTGGAGTTTGGCAGGGATGGGGACTGAAGCTTTCTTT. The whole variable domain, filled in from reference TRBV30 and TRBJ1-1, reads SQTIHQWPATLVQPVGSPLSLECTVEGTSNPNLYWYRQAAGRGLQLLFYSVGIGQISSEVPQNLSASRPQDRQFILSSKKLLLSDSGFYLCAWSLAGMGTEAFFGQGTRLTVV.

This sequence joins TRBV9 and TRBJ2-7; 9 bases are a match to TRBD1. J was trimmed by 6 bases and V by 3 bases; bases with no gene match: 7. CDR1 is SGDLS, CDR2 YYNGEE, per germline. This CDR3 comprises 14 residues. In DNA, the CDR3 is TGTGCCAGCAGCGCCACGGGACAGGGAAGCGAGCAGTACTTC. It codes for CASSATGQGSEQYF. Together with reference TRBV9 and TRBJ2-7, the CDR3 gives the full variable domain: DSGVTQTPKHLITATGQRVTLRCSPRSGDLSVYWYQQSLDQGLQFLIQYYNGEERAKGNILERFSAQQFPDLHSELNLSSLELGDSALYFCASSATGQGSEQYFGPGTRLTVT.

This clone has just a few counts. V is TRBV30 and J is TRBJ1-2; possible D gene TRBD1, 6 bases. The V gene lost 3 bases and the J gene lost 1 base, with 12 bases spanning the gap. The CDR3 runs to 14 residues. Germline V CDR1 and CDR2: GTSNPN, SVGIG (reference sequence). The CDR3 here is CAWSRLQGNYGYTF. The CDR3 DNA sequence: TGTGCCTGGAGCCGATTACAGGGTAACTATGGCTACACCTTC.

The J gene is TRBJ2-5, the V gene TRBV7-9; weak D call: TRBD2 (6 bases). V lost 11 bases and J lost 5, with 18 bases in between. Germline V gene data show CDR1 as SEHNR and CDR2 as FQNEAQ (reference sequence). This CDR3 has 13 residues. This CDR3 reads CAGVSPGRETQYF. The CDR3 nucleotides read TGTGCCGGCGTAAGTCCAGGGAGGGAGACCCAGTACTTC.

The chain uses TRBV19 and TRBJ1-2; 8 nucleotides align to TRBD1. This CDR3 is 13 amino acids long. Germline lookup yields CDR1 LNHDA and CDR2 SQIVND (reference sequence). Unmatched junction bases numbered 3, after V lost 3 bases and J lost 6 bases. CDR3 DNA sequence: TGTGCCAGTAGTATCGGGACAGGAAATGGCTACACCTTC. As protein: CASSIGTGNGYTF. The full variable domain, with the rest looked up from reference TRBV19 and TRBJ1-2, is DGGITQSPKYLFRKEGQNVTLSCEQNLNHDAMYWYRQDPGQGLRLIYYSQIVNDFQKGDIAEGYSVSREKKESFPLTVTSAQKNPTAFYLCASSIGTGNGYTFGSGTRLTVV.

CDR3 sequence reads: CASSYLGGYTF. The CDR3, as DNA: TGTGCCAGCAGTTACCTAGGTGGCTACACCTTC. The chain carries TRBV6-5 and TRBJ1-2; D call uncertain. The CDR3 is 11 residues long. Trimming shortened V by 2 bases and J by 7 bases, and 5 bases separated the two germline ends. The germline gives CDR1 MNHEY, CDR2 SVGAGI.